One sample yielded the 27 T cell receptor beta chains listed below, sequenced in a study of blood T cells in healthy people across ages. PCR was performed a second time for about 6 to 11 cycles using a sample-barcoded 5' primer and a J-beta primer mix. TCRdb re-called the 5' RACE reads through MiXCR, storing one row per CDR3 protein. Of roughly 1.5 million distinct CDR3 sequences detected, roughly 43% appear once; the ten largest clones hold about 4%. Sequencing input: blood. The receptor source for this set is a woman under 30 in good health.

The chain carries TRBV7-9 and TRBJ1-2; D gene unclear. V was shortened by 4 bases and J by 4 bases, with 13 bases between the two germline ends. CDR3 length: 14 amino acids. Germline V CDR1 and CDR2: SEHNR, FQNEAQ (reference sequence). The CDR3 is CASSSDVRGYGYTF. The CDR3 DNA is TGTGCCAGCAGCTCAGACGTCCGGGGCTATGGCTACACCTTC.

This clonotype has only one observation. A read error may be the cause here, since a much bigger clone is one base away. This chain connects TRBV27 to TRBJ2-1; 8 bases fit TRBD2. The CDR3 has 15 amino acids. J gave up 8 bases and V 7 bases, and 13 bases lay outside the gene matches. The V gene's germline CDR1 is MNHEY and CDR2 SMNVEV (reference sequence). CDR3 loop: CASMGATSGYDEQFF. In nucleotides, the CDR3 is TGTGCCAGCATGGGCGCTACTAGCGGTTACGATGAGCAGTTCTTC.

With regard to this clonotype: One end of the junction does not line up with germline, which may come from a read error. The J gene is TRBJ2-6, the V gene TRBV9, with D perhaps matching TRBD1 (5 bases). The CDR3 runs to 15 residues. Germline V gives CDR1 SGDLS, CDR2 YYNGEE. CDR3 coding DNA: TGTGCCAGCAGCGTAGGATGGGCTGGGGCCAACGCCCTGACTTTC. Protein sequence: CASSVGWAGANALTF.

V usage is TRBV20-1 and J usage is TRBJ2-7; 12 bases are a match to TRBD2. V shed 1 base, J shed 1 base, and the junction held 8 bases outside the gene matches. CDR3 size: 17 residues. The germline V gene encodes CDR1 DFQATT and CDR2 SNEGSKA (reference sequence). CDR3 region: CSARVVGLAGLSYEQYF. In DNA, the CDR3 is TGCAGTGCTAGAGTGGTTGGACTAGCGGGGTTGTCCTACGAGCAGTACTTC.

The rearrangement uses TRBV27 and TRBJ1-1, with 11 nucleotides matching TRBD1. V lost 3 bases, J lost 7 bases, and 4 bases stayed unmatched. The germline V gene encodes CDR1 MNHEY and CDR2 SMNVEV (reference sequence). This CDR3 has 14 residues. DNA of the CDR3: TGTGCCAGCAGTTTCGGACAGGGGGCTGGTGAAGCTTTCTTT. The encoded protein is CASSFGQGAGEAFF.

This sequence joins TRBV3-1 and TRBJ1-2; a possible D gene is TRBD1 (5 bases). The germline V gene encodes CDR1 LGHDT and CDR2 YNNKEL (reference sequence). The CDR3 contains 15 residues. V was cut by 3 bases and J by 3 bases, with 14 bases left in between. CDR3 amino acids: CASSQGGGHYYGYTF. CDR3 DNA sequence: TGTGCCAGCAGCCAGGGTGGAGGACATTACTATGGCTACACCTTC.

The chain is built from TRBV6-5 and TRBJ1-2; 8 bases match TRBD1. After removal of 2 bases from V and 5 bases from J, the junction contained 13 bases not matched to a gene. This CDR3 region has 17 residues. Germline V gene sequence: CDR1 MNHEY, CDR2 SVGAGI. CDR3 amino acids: CASSYVPRGRGLYGYTF. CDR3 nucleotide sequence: TGTGCCAGCAGTTACGTCCCCCGGGGCAGGGGGCTGTATGGCTACACCTTC.

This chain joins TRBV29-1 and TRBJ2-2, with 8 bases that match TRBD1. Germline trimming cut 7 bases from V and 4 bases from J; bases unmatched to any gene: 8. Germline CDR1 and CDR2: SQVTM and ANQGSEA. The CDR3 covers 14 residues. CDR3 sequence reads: CSGTRGRATGELFF. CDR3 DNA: TGCAGCGGGACCAGGGGGCGCGCCACCGGGGAGCTGTTTTTT.

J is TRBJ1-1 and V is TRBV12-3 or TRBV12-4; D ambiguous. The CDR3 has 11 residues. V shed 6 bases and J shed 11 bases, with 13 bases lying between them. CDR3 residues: CASSHGNWAFF. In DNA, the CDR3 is TGTGCCAGCAGCCACGGGAATTGGGCTTTCTTT.

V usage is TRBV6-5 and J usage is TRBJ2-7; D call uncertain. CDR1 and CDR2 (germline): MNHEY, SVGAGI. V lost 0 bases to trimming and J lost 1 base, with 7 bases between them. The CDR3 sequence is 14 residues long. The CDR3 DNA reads TGTGCCAGCAGTTACTCGGGCATTTCCTACGAGCAGTACTTC. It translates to CASSYSGISYEQYF.

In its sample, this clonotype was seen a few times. CDR3 residues: CSASRGLHNEQFF. The CDR3 DNA sequence: TGCAGTGCTAGCCGCGGACTACACAATGAGCAGTTCTTC. The rearrangement joins TRBV20-1 to TRBJ2-1; tentatively, D is TRBD2 (6 bases). Trimming left V 3 bases short and J 5 bases short, with 11 bases between. The germline CDR1 and CDR2 sequences are DFQATT and SNEGSKA (reference sequence). The CDR3 is made up of 13 amino acids.

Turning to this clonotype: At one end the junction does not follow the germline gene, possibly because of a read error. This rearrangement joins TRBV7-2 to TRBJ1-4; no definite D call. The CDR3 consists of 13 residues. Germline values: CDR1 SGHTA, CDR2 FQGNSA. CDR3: CASSPRRNEELFF. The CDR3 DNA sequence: TGTGCCAGCAGCCCGCGACGGAATGAAGAACTGTTTTTT. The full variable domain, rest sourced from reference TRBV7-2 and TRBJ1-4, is GAGVSQSPSNKVTEKGKDVELRCDPISGHTALYWYRQSLGQGLEFLIYFQGNSAPDKSGLPSDRFSAERTGGSVSTLTIQRTQQEDSAVYLCASSPRRNEELFFGSGTQLSVL.

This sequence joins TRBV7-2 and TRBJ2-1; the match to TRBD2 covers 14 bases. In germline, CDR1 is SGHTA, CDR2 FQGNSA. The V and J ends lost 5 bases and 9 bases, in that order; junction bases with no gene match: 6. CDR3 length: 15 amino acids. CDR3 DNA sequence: TGTGCCAGCAGCCCAAGACTAGCGGGAGGGTTTGAGCAGTTCTTC. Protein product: CASSPRLAGGFEQFF.

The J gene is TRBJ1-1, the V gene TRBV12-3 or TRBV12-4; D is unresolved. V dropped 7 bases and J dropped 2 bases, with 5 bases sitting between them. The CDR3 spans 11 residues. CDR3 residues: CASTKNTEAFF. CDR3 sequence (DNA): TGTGCCAGCACGAAAAACACTGAAGCTTTCTTT.

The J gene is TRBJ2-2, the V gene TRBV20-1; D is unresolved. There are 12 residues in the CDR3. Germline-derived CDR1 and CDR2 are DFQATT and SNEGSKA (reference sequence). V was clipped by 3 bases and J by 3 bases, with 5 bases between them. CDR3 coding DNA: TGCAGTGCTAGCACACACACCGGGGAGCTGTTTTTT. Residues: CSASTHTGELFF.

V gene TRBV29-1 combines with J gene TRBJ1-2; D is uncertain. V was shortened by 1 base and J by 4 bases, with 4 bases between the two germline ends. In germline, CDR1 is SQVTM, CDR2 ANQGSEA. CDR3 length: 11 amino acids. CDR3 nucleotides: TGCAGCGTTGAAGTGGGCTATGGCTACACCTTC. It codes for CSVEVGYGYTF.

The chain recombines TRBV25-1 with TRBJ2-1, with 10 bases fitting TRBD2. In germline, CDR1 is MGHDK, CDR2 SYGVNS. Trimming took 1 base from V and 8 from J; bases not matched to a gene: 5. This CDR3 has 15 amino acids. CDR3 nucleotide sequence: TGTGCCAGCAGTGAATCAGCGGGAGGGCCCTATGAGCAGTTCTTC. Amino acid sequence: CASSESAGGPYEQFF.

The CDR3 sequence is CASSYSSGECNEQFF. DNA of the CDR3: TGTGCCAGCAGTTACTCATCGGGGGAGTGCAATGAGCAGTTCTTC. The rearrangement links TRBV6-6 to TRBJ2-1; a weak D match, TRBD2 (6 bases). The CDR3 runs to 15 residues. Trimming removed 0 bases from V and 6 bases from J, with 12 bases in between. Germline V gives CDR1 MNHNY, CDR2 SVGAGI (reference sequence).

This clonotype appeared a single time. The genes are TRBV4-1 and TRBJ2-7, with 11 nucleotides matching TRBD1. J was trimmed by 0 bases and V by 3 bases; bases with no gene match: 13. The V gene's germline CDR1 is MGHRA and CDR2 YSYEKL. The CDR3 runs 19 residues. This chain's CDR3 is CASSHSPGQGERSSYEQYF. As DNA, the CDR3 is TGCGCCAGCAGCCATTCACCGGGACAGGGGGAAAGGAGCTCCTACGAGCAGTACTTC.

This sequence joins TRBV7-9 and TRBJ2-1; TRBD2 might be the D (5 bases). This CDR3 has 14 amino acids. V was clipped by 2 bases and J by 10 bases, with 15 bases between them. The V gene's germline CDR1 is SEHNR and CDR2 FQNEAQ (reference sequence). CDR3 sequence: CASSLSGESYEQFF. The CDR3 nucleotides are TGTGCCAGCAGCTTAAGTGGGGAGTCCTACGAGCAGTTCTTC.

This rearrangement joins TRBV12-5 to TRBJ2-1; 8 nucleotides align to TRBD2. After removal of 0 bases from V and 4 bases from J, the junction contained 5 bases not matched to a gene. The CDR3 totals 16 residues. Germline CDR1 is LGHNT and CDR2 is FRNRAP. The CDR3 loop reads CASGLVLSGSYNEQFF. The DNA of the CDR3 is TGTGCTAGTGGTTTGGTACTGAGCGGGAGTTACAATGAGCAGTTCTTC.

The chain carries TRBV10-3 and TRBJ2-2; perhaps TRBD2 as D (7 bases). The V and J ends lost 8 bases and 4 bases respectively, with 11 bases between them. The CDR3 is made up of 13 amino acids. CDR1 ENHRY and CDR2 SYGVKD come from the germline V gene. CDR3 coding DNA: TGTGCCATCCGGGGGGCCTCCACCGGGGAGCTGTTTTTT. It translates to CAIRGASTGELFF.

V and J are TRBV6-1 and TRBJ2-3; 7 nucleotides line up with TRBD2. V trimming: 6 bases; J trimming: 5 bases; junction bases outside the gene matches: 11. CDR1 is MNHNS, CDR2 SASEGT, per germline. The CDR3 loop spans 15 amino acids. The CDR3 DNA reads TGTGCCAGCAGGACCTGGGGGGGTCATGGAGATACGCAGTATTTT. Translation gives CASRTWGGHGDTQYF.

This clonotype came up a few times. The CDR3: CSARGQGQETQYF. CDR3 bases: TGCAGTGCTAGGGGACAGGGTCAAGAGACCCAGTACTTC. V and J are TRBV20-1 and TRBJ2-5; 9 bases are shared with TRBD1. CDR1 DFQATT and CDR2 SNEGSKA come from the germline V gene (reference sequence). The CDR3 is 13 residues long. V lost 3 bases to trimming and J lost 2 bases; unmatched junction nucleotides: 1.

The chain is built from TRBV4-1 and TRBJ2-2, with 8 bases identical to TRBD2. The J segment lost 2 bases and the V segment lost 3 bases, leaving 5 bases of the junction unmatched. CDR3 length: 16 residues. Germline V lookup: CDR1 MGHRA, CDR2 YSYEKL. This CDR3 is CASSHQRGPNTGELFF. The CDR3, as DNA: TGCGCCAGCAGCCATCAGCGGGGGCCTAACACCGGGGAGCTGTTTTTT.

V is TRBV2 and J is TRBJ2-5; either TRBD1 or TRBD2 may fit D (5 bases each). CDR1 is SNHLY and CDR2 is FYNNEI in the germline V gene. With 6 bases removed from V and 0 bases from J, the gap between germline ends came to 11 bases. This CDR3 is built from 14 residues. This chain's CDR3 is CASRGTYYQETQYF. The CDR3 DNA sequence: TGTGCCAGCAGAGGGACCTACTACCAAGAGACCCAGTACTTC.

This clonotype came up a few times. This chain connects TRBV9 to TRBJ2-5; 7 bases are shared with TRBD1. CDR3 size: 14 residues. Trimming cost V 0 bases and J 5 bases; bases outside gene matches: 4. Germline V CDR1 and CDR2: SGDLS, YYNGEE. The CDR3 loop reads CASSVGGGVETQYF. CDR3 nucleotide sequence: TGTGCCAGCAGCGTAGGAGGGGGCGTTGAGACCCAGTACTTC.